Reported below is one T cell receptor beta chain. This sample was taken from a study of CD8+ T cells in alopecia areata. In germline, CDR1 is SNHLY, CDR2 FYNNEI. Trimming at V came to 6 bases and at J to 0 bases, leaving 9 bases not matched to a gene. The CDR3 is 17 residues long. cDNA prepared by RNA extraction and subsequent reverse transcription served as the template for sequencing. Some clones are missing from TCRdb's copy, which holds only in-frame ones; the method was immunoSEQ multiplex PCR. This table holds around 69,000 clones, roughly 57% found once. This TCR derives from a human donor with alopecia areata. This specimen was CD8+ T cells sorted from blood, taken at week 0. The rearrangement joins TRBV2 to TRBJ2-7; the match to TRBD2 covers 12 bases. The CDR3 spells CASSTVTSGRLSYEQYF. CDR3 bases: TGTGCCAGCAGCACCGTAACTAGCGGGAGGCTCTCCTACGAGCAGTACTTC.